What follows is one TCR beta chain and its context. Its antigen has not been determined. No per-base quality is available; no much larger clone lies one base away. The entry originates in a study of shared clonotypes between healthy human individuals (dated by TCRdb to the early 2020s). Study-wide context: Two women and a few men aged 18 to 49 years were included in the cohort. The study deeply sequenced blood TCR repertoires of roughly five healthy adults to estimate repertoire size and the extent of clonotype sharing between individuals. Different laboratories and diverse techniques were used to prepare libraries and sequence TCR repertoires, to increase sequencing depth and limit assay-specific biases. Each donor's leukapheresis produced roughly between roughly 0.9 and 8.9 billion PBMCs. Per donor, three plates each were used for CD4 naive and CD4 memory, two for CD8 naive, and one for CD8 memory. What the work shows at the level of the full study, not this receptor alone: The genetic and exposure-history diversity represented was limited by the small number of donors. Even with the large sequencing depth, rarefaction of the sorted-subset datasets indicated that sequencing was incomplete. Only blood was sampled, and tissue TCR repertoires likely differ from those in blood. Compared with non-shared clonotypes, the clonotypes found in all four sorted-subset donors had higher generation probabilities. Estimated clonotype richness was generally larger for naive than for memory subsets. Sharing across a few donors was observed for about 4.8% of naive CD4, about 4% of naive CD8, about 2.5% of memory CD4, and about 0.38% of memory CD8 clonotypes. Pairwise subsampling indicated that sequencing depth was expected to affect the degree of clonotype sharing among donors.

TCR CDR3 regions were amplified from genomic DNA by multiplex PCR using the deep immunoSEQ assay. Genomic DNA extracted from each cell subset was distributed evenly over all wells of several immunoSEQ 96-well plates, and each plate served as one replicate. For sorted subsets, each replicate PCR was loaded with about 0.2 ug genomic DNA, equivalent to 25,000 to 35,000 T cell genomes. Purified libraries were quantified with a Qubit 3.0 fluorometer, sized on a Bioanalyzer 2100, and re-quantified with the KAPA Library Quantification kit. Every immunoSEQ 96-well plate was sequenced on a separate single-read 150-cycle Illumina NextSeq 550 flow cell. On the study's bioinformatics: Because the immunoSEQ output included only junctional sequences and no quality scores, the filtering could not be the same as the filtering used for full-length reads. Sequences were annotated with PyIR, a Python wrapper for IgBLAST v1.9, and V/J genes and CDR3 were assigned using IMGT germline references. Reads with weak V/J assignments (E-value above 1e-6), missing CDR3, stop codons, out-of-frame junctions, or ambiguous translated residues were removed. A V3J clonotype was defined by an identical inferred V gene, J gene, and CDR3 amino acid sequence. The percentage overlap between two repertoires was calculated by dividing the number of shared unique clonotypes by the size of the smaller repertoire. Richness of each repertoire was evaluated using RTK rarefaction, the Chao1 estimator, and Recon v2.1 estimates of unobserved clonotypes. OLGA was used to compute generation probabilities for all TCRbeta clonotypes that the gDNA method yielded from a handful of donors. The table was pulled from immuneACCESS by TCRdb, which kept in-frame rearrangements only. Such tables lose some clones; where checked, under half of the loss comes from unresolved V genes, and the rest has no known cause. The D gene and trimming were derived from the DNA, and the V and J assignments and clone size from that table. The sample table records about 2.3 million clones; just over 90% of these occur just once. The top ten clones comprise 0.39% of the sample.

The donors were healthy, HIV-negative adults who had no recently reported acute infections or vaccinations. Every donor was a Caucasian adult residing in Nashville, Tennessee, USA. CD4+ T cells were enriched by magnetic negative selection, after which naive cells were positively selected on CD45RA and the negative fraction was taken as the memory subset. Blood was obtained by leukapheresis, after which PBMCs were separated by Ficoll-Histopaque density gradient centrifugation and cryopreserved in liquid nitrogen vapor phase. Analytical flow cytometry was used to check the purity and quantity of every magnetically sorted T cell population. From each sorted fraction, genomic DNA was isolated and quantified by UV absorbance on a Nanodrop 2000c. The clonotype originates from a man between 18 and 29 years old in good health. Some clones in this sample may be carry-over from other donors' samples. Sequencing input: naive CD4+ T cells from PBMCs. The sample's cell subset or site label, in plain terms: CD45RA+ positively selected.

The CDR3 protein is CASSSGYYRGVVSGNTIYF. The nucleotide sequence is TGTGCCAGCAGCTCAGGTTATTACAGGGGAGTAGTTTCTGGAAACACCATATATTTT. The chain uses TRBV7-9 and TRBJ1-3; 7 nucleotides in the junction match TRBD1. Measured from the cysteine to the phenylalanine, the CDR3 is 19 residues long. The sequence is cut down to CDR3 DNA, 57 bases in frame from base 1. V is trimmed back by 4 bases and J by 1 base, and the junction contains 16 bases that no gene match accounts for. Via the germline V gene (reference sequence), CDR1 is SEHNR and CDR2 FQNEAQ.